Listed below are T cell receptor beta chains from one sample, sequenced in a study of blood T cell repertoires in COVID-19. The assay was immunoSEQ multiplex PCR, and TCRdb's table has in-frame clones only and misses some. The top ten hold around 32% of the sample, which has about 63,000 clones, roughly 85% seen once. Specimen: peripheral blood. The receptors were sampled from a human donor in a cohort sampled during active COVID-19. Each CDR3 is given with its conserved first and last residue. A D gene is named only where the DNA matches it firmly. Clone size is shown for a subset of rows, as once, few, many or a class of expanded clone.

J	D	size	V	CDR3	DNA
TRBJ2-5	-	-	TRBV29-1	CSVATGSVETQYF	TGCAGCGTCGCTACAGGGTCGGTCGAGACCCAGTACTTC
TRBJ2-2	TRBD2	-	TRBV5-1	CASSGLSGTGELFF	TGCGCCAGCAGTGGGCTTAGCGGGACCGGGGAGCTGTTTTTT
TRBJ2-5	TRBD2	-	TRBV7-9	CASPGGRDGVETQYF	TGTGCCAGTCCGGGAGGGAGGGATGGAGTGGAGACCCAGTACTTC
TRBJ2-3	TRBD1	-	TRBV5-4	CASSPGQVMTDTQYF	TGTGCCAGCAGCCCCGGACAGGTTATGACAGATACGCAGTATTTT
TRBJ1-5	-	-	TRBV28	CASRPGPRGNQPQHF	TGTGCCAGCAGGCCCGGCCCCCGGGGCAATCAGCCCCAGCATTTT
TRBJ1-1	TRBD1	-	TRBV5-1	CASTTGTQRGNTEAFF	TGCGCCAGCACGACAGGGACCCAAAGGGGGAACACTGAAGCTTTCTTT
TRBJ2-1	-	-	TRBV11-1	CASSSLRNEQFF	TGTGCCAGCAGCTCTCTACGGAATGAGCAGTTCTTC
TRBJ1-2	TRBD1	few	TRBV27	CASSLPGGYGYTF	TGTGCCAGCAGTTTACCAGGGGGCTATGGCTACACCTTC
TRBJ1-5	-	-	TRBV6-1	CASSEGLRGRHQPQHF	TGTGCCAGCAGTGAAGGCCTAAGGGGCCGGCATCAGCCCCAGCATTTT
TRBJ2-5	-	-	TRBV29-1	CSVWSVGETQYF	TGCAGCGTATGGAGTGTTGGAGAGACCCAGTACTTC